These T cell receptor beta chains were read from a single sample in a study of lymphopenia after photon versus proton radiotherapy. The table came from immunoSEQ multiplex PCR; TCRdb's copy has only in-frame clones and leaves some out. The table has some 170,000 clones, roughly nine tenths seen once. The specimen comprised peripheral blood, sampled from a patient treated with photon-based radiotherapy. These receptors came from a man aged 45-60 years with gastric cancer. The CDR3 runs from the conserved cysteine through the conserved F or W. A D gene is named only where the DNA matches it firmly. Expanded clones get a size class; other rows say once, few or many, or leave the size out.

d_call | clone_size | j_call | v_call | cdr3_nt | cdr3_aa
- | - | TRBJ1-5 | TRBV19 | TGTGCCAGTAAGCTCATGGGGGCGGATAGCAATCAGCCCCAGCATTTT | CASKLMGADSNQPQHF
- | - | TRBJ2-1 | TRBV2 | TGTGCCAGCACTCAGGAGGGCAGGAGCTCCTACAATGAGCAGTTCTTC | CASTQEGRSSYNEQFF
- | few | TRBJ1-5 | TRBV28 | TGTGCCAGCAGTTTGAGCCATCAGCCCCAGCATTTT | CASSLSHQPQHF
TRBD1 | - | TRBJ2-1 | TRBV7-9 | TGTGCCAGCAGCTTACGAGGACAGGGGGCTAATGAGCAGTTCTTC | CASSLRGQGANEQFF
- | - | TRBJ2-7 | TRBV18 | TGTGCCAGCTCGACAGACAGGTTGGGGTCCGAGCAGTACTTC | CASSTDRLGSEQYF
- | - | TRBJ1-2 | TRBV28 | TGTGCCAGCAGTCCCCTTTTTAGGCGAAAGGACGGCTACACCTTC | CASSPLFRRKDGYTF
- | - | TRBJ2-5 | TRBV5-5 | TGTGCCAGCAGCCAGAAGACAGGACAAGAGACCCAGTACTTC | CASSQKTGQETQYF
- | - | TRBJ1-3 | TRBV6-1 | TGTGCCAGCAGTCCCGTTCCTCTTAACCCCATATATTTT | CASSPVPLNPIYF
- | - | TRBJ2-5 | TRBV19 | TGTGCCAGTAGTAGATACTCAGGGGCCGGGGAGACCCAGTACTTC | CASSRYSGAGETQYF
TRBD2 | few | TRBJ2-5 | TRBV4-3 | TGCGCCAGCAGCCAAGATCCTCCCAGGAGGCTAGCGGGAGGGGAAGAGACCCAGTACTTC | CASSQDPPRRLAGGEETQYF
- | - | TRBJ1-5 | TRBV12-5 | TGTGCTAGTGGTTTTGGGGGGAATCAGCCCCAGCATTTT | CASGFGGNQPQHF
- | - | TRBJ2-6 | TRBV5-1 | TGCGCCAGCAGCTTGCTGATCTCTGGGGCCAACGTCCTGACTTTC | CASSLLISGANVLTF
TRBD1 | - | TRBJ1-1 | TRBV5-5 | TGTGCCAGCAGCAGACAGGGGTCCACTGAAGCTTTCTTT | CASSRQGSTEAFF
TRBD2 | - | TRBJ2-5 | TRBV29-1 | TGCAGCGTTGAAATAGCGGGAGCAGAGACCCAGTACTTC | CSVEIAGAETQYF
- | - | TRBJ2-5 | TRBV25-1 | TGTGCCAGCAGTAGGGGAGGTAGGGAAGAGACCCAGTACTTC | CASSRGGREETQYF
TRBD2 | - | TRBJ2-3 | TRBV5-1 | TGCGCCAGCAGCTTGGCCCTAGCGGGATACACAGATACGCAGTATTTT | CASSLALAGYTDTQYF
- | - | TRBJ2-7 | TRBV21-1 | TGTGCCAGCAGCAAGCTGCGGGGGACTTACTACTCCTACGAGCAGTACTTC | CASSKLRGTYYSYEQYF
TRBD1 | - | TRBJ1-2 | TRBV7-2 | TGTGCCAGCAGCTTAGAACAGGGGTCTCGGGGCTACACCTTC | CASSLEQGSRGYTF
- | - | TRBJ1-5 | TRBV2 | TGTGCCAGCAGTGAAGAACAGGGAACGGGCAATCAGCCCCAGCATTTT | CASSEEQGTGNQPQHF
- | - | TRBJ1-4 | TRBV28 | TGTGCCAGCAGTTTTCAGGATGGTGATGAAAAACTGTTTTTT | CASSFQDGDEKLFF
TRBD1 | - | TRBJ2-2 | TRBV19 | TGTGCCAGTAGTAACCGGGACAGGGGCCCATCCGGGGAGCTGTTTTTT | CASSNRDRGPSGELFF
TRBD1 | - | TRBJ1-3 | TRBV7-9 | TGTGCCAGCAGCTCTCGGACAGGGATAGCGGACACCATATATTTT | CASSSRTGIADTIYF
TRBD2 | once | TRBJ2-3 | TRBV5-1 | TGCGCCAGCAGCCCCCTACTAGCGGGAGGGACAGATACGCAGTATTTT | CASSPLLAGGTDTQYF
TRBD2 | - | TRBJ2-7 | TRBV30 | TGTGCCTGGGCTCTAGCGGGAGGAAGGTCGTGGGAGCAGTACTTC | CAWALAGGRSWEQYF
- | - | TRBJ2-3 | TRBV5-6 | TGTGCCAGCAGCTTGAGAGGGGTAACTCGCACAGATACGCAGTATTTT | CASSLRGVTRTDTQYF
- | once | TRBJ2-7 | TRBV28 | TGTGCCAGCAGTTTCGGACAGAGCCTCTACGAGCAGTACTTC | CASSFGQSLYEQYF
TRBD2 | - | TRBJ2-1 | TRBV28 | TGTGCCAGCAGCACAAGACTAGCGGGAGTAAGCGATGAGCAGTTCTTC | CASSTRLAGVSDEQFF
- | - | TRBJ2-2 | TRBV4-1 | TGCGCCAGCGGGTCAAGGGGCGGGAATCCCGGGGAGCTGTTTTTT | CASGSRGGNPGELFF
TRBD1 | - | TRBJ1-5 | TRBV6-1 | TGTGCCAGCAGGGAAGACAGGGGAAGACAGCCCCAGCATTTT | CASREDRGRQPQHF
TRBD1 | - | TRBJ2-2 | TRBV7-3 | TGTGCCAGCAGCTTGGGCAGGGGGCCCCCGAACACCGGGGAGCTGTTTTTT | CASSLGRGPPNTGELFF
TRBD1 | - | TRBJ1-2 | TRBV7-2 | TGTGCCAGCAGCGCGGACAGGGGTGGCTACACCTTC | CASSADRGGYTF
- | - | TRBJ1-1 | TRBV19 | TGTGCCAGTAGTATACCGTCGGGGAGGAACACTGAAGCTTTCTTT | CASSIPSGRNTEAFF
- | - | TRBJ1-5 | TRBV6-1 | TGTGCCAGCAGTGAAGAAGGGTGGGGCAATCAGCCCCAGCATTTT | CASSEEGWGNQPQHF
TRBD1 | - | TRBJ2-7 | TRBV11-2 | TGTGCCAGCAGCTCCGGACAGGTCAGCTACGAGCAGTACTTC | CASSSGQVSYEQYF
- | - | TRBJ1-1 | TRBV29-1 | TGCAGCGTTGAAGGGAGACAGGTGGACACTGAAGCTTTCTTT | CSVEGRQVDTEAFF
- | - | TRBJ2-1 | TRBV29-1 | TGCAGCGTTACCTTCGGGACTGCTAGCTCCTACAATGAGCAGTTCTTC | CSVTFGTASSYNEQFF
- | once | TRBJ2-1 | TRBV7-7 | TGTGCCAGCAGCTCATGGACAGACAACAATGAGCAGTTCTTC | CASSSWTDNNEQFF
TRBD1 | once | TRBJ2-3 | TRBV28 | TGTGCCAGCAGTTCTGACAGGGCTAGGACAGATACGCAGTATTTT | CASSSDRARTDTQYF
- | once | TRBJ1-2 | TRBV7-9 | TGTGCCAGCAGCTTAGGCGAGGGTGGCTACACCTTC | CASSLGEGGYTF
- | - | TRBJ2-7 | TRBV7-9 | TGTGCCAGCAGCTTAGGATACACGGCTTCCCTTCTCGAGCAGTACTTC | CASSLGYTASLLEQYF
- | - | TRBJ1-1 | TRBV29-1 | TGCAGCGTGTCTGGCAGACTGAACACTGAAGCTTTCTTT | CSVSGRLNTEAFF
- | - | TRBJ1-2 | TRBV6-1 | TGTGCCAGCAGTGAAGCGGGGCACTATGGCTACACCTTC | CASSEAGHYGYTF
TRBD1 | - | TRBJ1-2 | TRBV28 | TGTGCCAGCAGTTTACCACTGGCAGGGGGCTATGGCTACACCTTC | CASSLPLAGGYGYTF
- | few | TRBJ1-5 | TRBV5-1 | TGCGCCAGCAGCTTGGAGGGCGGCGACCAGCCCCAGCATTTT | CASSLEGGDQPQHF
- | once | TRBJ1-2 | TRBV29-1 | TGCAGCCCCGAGGAACAACCCTACTATGGCTACACCTTC | CSPEEQPYYGYTF